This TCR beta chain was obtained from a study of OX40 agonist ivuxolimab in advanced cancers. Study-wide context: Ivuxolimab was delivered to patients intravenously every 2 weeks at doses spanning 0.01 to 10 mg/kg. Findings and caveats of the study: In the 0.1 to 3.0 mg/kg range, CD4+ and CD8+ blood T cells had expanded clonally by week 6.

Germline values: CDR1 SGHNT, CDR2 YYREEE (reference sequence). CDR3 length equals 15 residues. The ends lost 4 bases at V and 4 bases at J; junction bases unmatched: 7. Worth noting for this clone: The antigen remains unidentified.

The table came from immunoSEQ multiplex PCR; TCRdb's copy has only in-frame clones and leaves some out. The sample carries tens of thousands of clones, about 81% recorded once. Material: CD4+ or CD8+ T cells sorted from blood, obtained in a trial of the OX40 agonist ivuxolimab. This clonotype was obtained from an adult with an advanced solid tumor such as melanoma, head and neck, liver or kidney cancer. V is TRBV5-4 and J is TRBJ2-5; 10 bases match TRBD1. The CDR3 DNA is TGTGCCAGCAGCCGCGGGACAGGGGTGGGAGAGACCCAGTACTTC. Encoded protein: CASSRGTGVGETQYF.